Below, 9 T cell receptor beta chains from the same sample are listed, as sequenced in a study of blood T cell repertoires in COVID-19. Sequencing used immunoSEQ multiplex PCR; TCRdb keeps in-frame clones, though not all of them. Of about 250,000 clones listed, about 90% are singletons. The source material was peripheral blood. The receptors shown here come from an elderly man with acute or convalescent COVID-19.

The rearrangement uses TRBV9 and TRBJ2-6, with D possibly matching TRBD1 (6 bases). From germline, CDR1 is SGDLS and CDR2 YYNGEE. This CDR3 is built from 18 residues. Trimming removed 0 bases at V and 1 base at J, with 14 bases between. CDR3 sequence: CASSVGQGRGSGANVLTF. In DNA form, the CDR3 reads TGTGCCAGCAGCGTAGGTCAGGGGCGAGGGTCTGGGGCCAACGTCCTGACTTTC.

V and J are TRBV5-4 and TRBJ1-1; D may be TRBD1 (5 bases). The V end was cut by 0 bases, the J end by 5 bases, with 14 bases between. This CDR3 comprises 15 residues. Germline V CDR1 and CDR2: SGHNT, YYREEE (reference sequence). CDR3 in DNA: TGTGCCAGCAGCTTGGCGCTAGATGGGGGGACTGAAGCTTTCTTT. This codes for CASSLALDGGTEAFF.

V is TRBV6-6 and J is TRBJ2-7; 8 bases agree with TRBD2. Germline V gene lookup returns CDR1 MNHNY and CDR2 SVGAGI (reference sequence). The CDR3 has 14 amino acids. J was trimmed by 4 bases and V by 2 bases; bases with no gene match: 4. The CDR3 DNA sequence: TGTGCCAGCAGTTACAGCGGGAGCTTATACGAGCAGTACTTC. This sequence encodes CASSYSGSLYEQYF.

This chain links TRBV12-3 or TRBV12-4 with TRBJ2-1, with D maybe TRBD2 (6 bases). The CDR3 spans 13 residues. V was cut by 8 bases and J by 0 bases, with 8 bases left in between. This CDR3 reads CASGRDSYNEQFF. DNA for the CDR3: TGTGCCAGCGGGCGGGACTCCTACAATGAGCAGTTCTTC.

This rearrangement joins TRBV7-9 to TRBJ2-1; a possible D gene is TRBD1 (5 bases). V lost 1 base, J lost 9 bases, and 13 bases lay in between. CDR1 and CDR2 (germline): SEHNR, FQNEAQ (reference sequence). The CDR3 is made up of 14 amino acids. CDR3 sequence: CASSLEWSGAEQFF. The CDR3 DNA reads as TGTGCCAGCAGCTTAGAATGGAGTGGGGCTGAGCAGTTCTTC.

The chain has TRBV2 and TRBJ1-4; no clear D. The CDR3 spans 11 residues. V was cut by 4 bases and J by 14 bases, with 11 bases left in between. Germline V gene sequence: CDR1 SNHLY, CDR2 FYNNEI. The CDR3, as DNA: TGTGCCAGCAGTGTGGCCCCTAGGCTGTTTTTT. Its translation: CASSVAPRLFF.

As DNA, the CDR3 is TGTGCCAGCAGTGAATCTGGGGGGGGGTACAATGAGCAGTTCTTC. The encoded protein is CASSESGGGYNEQFF. The chain links TRBV25-1 to TRBJ2-1, with 7 nucleotides matching TRBD2. From germline, CDR1 is MGHDK and CDR2 SYGVNS. The V and J ends lost 1 base and 4 bases, in that order; junction bases with no gene match: 4. The CDR3 is made up of 15 amino acids.

The V and J genes are TRBV19 and TRBJ2-3; 9 bases map to TRBD2. The ends lost 4 bases at V and 0 bases at J; junction bases unmatched: 8. Per germline, CDR1 LNHDA and CDR2 SQIVND (reference sequence). The CDR3 has 17 amino acids. The CDR3 region is CASSRYSTSGSTDTQYF. DNA for the CDR3: TGTGCCAGTAGTAGATACTCGACTAGCGGTAGCACAGATACGCAGTATTTT.

The chain is built from TRBV6-6 and TRBJ1-5; 8 nucleotides line up with TRBD1. V shed 6 bases and J 2 bases; nucleotides not matched to a gene: 6. The CDR3 is made up of 15 amino acids. Germline V gene lookup returns CDR1 MNHNY and CDR2 SVGAGI (reference sequence). CDR3 protein: CASSVDRGRNQPQHF. The DNA for the CDR3 is TGTGCCAGCAGCGTCGACAGGGGTCGCAATCAGCCCCAGCATTTT.